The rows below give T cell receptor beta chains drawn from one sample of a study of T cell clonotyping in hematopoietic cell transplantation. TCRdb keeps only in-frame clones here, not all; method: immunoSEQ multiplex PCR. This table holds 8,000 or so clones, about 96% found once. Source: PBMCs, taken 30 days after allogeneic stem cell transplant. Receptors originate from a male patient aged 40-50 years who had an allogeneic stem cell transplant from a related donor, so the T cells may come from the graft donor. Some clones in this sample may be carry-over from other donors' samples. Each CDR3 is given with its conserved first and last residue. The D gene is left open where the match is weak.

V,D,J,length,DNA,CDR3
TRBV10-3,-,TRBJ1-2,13,TGTGCCATCAGGGAAGATAGTTCCTATGGCTACACCTTC,CAIREDSSYGYTF
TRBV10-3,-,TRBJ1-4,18,TGTGCCATCAGTGAGTCAGGTCTTCGGTTTTACGGGGATGAAAAACTGTTTTTT,CAISESGLRFYGDEKLFF
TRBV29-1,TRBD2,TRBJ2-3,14,TGCAGCGTTGGGGGACTAGCGGTCACAGATACGCAGTATTTT,CSVGGLAVTDTQYF
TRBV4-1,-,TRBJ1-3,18,TGCGCCAGCAGCCCCTACCCCTCGGACTCGACCTCTGGAAACACCATATATTTT,CASSPYPSDSTSGNTIYF
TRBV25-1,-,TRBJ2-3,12,TGTGCCAGCAGGGGAAAGGGAGATACGCAGTATTTT,CASRGKGDTQYF
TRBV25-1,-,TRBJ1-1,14,TGTGCCAGCAGTGAATGGGGGGCAGGGACTGAAGCTTTCTTT,CASSEWGAGTEAFF
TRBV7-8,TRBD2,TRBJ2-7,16,TGTGCCAGCAGCTTAACTAGCGGGCGAGGCTCCTACGAGCAGTACTTC,CASSLTSGRGSYEQYF
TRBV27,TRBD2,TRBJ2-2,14,TGTGCCAGCAGTTTAGGCGGGGGTGCCGGGGAGCTGTTTTTT,CASSLGGGAGELFF
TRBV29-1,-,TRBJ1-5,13,TGCAGCGCTTCAGGAGGGTACAATCAGCCCCAGCATTTT,CSASGGYNQPQHF
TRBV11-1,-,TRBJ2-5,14,TGTGCCAGCAGCTTATTGCGGCGGGAAGAGACCCAGTACTTC,CASSLLRREETQYF
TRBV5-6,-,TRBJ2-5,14,TGTGCCAGCAGCGATTATCGGCGAGGAGAGACCCAGTACTTC,CASSDYRRGETQYF
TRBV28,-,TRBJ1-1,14,TGTGCCAGCAGACCCACAGGGCATGGCACTGAAGCTTTCTTT,CASRPTGHGTEAFF
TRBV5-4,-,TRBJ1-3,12,TGTGCCAGCAGCTTGTTTGGAAACACCATATATTTT,CASSLFGNTIYF
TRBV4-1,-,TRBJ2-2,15,TGCGCCAGCAGCCTACGTACAGTTGACACCGGGGAGCTGTTTTTT,CASSLRTVDTGELFF
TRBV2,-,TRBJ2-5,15,TGTGCCAGCAGTGAACGGTGGGGTTTGGAAGAGACCCAGTACTTC,CASSERWGLEETQYF